This T cell receptor beta chain comes out of a study of CD8 T cells in Susac syndrome. Healthy donors were controls matched for age and sex. It was negative isolation that provided the CD8+ and CD4+ T cells, whereas TEMRA cells were enriched by FACS. The RNA, roughly 0.45 to 1 ug, was put through reverse transcription using random hexamers. Coverage of TCR beta CDR3 amplification by immunoSEQ multiplex PCR extended to 54 Vbeta and 13 Jbeta. TCRdb independently ran MiXCR on the immunoSEQ multiplex PCR reads; one entry per CDR3 protein. The sample has about 140,000 distinct CDR3 sequences, roughly 94% seen once. The sequenced material came from CD8+ T cells from PBMCs. This clonotype was sampled from a human donor in good health.

CDR3 nucleotide sequence: TGCGCCAGCAGCTTGGGGGGGATCGAGCAGTACTTC. Translating it yields CASSLGGIEQYF. The chain recombines TRBV5-1 with TRBJ2-7, with D perhaps matching TRBD1 or TRBD2 (5 bases each). Germline lookup yields CDR1 SGHRS and CDR2 YFSETQ. The length of the CDR3 is 12 residues. The V and J ends lost 0 bases and 6 bases respectively, with 7 bases between them.